This entry describes one T cell receptor beta chain. Its antigen is not identified. Sequencing was performed with immunoSEQ multiplex PCR; in TCRdb, only in-frame clones are kept and a portion is missing. Of approximately 400,000 clones listed, approximately 90% are singletons. CDR1 and CDR2 (germline): GTSNPN, SVGIG (reference sequence). Trimming removed 3 bases at V and 4 bases at J, with 23 bases between. The CDR3 contains 17 residues. The sample belongs to a study of Ad26.COV2.S vaccination and SARS-CoV-2 variants. The study's findings and limits: Ad26.COV2.S recipients had broader spike-specific TCRs (P = 0.0014). Substantial response breadth was reportedly seen for spike-specific CD8+ and CD4+ T cells after vaccination. The study found similar non-spike TCR breadth in vaccine and placebo recipients. Assessments of TCR breadth and depth may have underestimated the total T cell responses.

This sequence was found in a human donor who had recovered from COVID-19. Specimen: peripheral blood, collected after recovery from COVID-19. The chain couples TRBV30 to TRBJ2-3; maybe TRBD1 (6 bases). The DNA of the CDR3 is TGTGCCTGGAGCCTCGATCCGGGACAAGCTCTCGCAGATACGCAGTATTTT. As protein: CAWSLDPGQALADTQYF.